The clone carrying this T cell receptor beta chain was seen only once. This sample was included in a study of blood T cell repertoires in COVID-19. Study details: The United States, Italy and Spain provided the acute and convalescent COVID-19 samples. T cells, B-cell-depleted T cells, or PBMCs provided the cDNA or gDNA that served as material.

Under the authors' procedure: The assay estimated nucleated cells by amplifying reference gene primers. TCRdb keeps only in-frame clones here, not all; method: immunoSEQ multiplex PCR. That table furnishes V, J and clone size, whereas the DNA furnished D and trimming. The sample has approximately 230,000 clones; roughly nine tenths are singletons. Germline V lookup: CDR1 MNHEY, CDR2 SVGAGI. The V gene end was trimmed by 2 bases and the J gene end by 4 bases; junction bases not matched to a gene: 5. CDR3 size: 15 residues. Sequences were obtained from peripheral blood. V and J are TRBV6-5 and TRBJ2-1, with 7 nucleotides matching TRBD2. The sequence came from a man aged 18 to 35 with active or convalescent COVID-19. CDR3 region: CASSYKRGPYNEQFF. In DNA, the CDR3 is TGTGCCAGCAGTTACAAGCGGGGACCTTACAATGAGCAGTTCTTC.